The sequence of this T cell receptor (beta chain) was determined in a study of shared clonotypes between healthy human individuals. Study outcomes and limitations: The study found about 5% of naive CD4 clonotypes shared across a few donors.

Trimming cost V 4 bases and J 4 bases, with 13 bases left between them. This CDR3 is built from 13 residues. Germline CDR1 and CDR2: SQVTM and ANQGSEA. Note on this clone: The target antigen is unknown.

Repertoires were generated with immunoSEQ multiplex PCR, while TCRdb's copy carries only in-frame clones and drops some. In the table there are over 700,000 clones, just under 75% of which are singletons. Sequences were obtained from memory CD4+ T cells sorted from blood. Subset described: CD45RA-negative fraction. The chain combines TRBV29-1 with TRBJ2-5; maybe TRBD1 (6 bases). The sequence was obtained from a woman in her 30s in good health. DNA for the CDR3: TGCAGCGTTGTGGTGGGGGCGGGAGAGACCCAGTACTTC. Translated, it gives CSVVVGAGETQYF.